The rows below give T cell receptor beta chains drawn from one sample of a study of shared clonotypes between healthy human individuals. Method: immunoSEQ multiplex PCR; TCRdb's copy keeps in-frame clones and lacks some. The repertoire holds hundreds of thousands of clones, approximately 95% seen once, with approximately 0.12% in the top ten. Input material: naive CD8+ T cells sorted from blood. These receptors were collected from a woman aged 25 to 39 in good health. Each CDR3 is given with its conserved first and last residue. A D gene is named only where the DNA matches it firmly. Not every row has a clone size; where given, it reads once, few, many or a size class.

>TRBV6-5|.|TRBD1|TRBJ2-3
CASRPAGGTDTQYF
TGTGCCAGCCGCCCAGCAGGGGGTACAGATACGCAGTATTTT
>TRBV15|.|.|TRBJ2-6
CATSRVDSGANVLTF
TGTGCCACCAGCAGAGTAGACTCTGGGGCCAACGTCCTGACTTTC
>TRBV28|.|.|TRBJ2-7
CASSGLNEQYF
TGTGCCAGCTCAGGGTTGAACGAGCAGTACTTC
>TRBV10-1|.|TRBD2|TRBJ2-7
CASSELAGHEQYF
TGCGCCAGCAGTGAATTAGCGGGCCACGAGCAGTACTTC
>TRBV28|once|.|TRBJ1-5
CASRLDAGTLNQPQHF
TGTGCCAGCAGACTTGATGCCGGGACTTTAAATCAGCCCCAGCATTTT
>TRBV25-1|.|.|TRBJ2-7
CASSDRAGISGEQYF
TGTGCCAGCAGTGATCGGGCCGGCATTTCGGGCGAGCAGTACTTC
>TRBV7-9|.|.|TRBJ2-5
CASTPGTQETQYF
TGTGCCAGCACCCCAGGGACCCAAGAGACCCAGTACTTC
>TRBV29-1|few|.|TRBJ1-2
CSVLNYGYTF
TGCAGCGTTCTTAACTATGGCTACACCTTC
>TRBV5-4|.|.|TRBJ2-6
CASSPGGEANVLTF
TGTGCCAGCAGCCCCGGTGGTGAGGCCAACGTCCTGACTTTC
>TRBV2|.|.|TRBJ1-1
CARQDRLNTEAFF
TGTGCCCGACAGGACCGATTGAACACTGAAGCTTTCTTT
>TRBV7-6|.|.|TRBJ1-2
CASSSDRSYGYTF
TGTGCCAGCAGCTCAGACAGGAGCTATGGCTACACCTTC
>TRBV9|.|.|TRBJ2-7
CASSVSTNRAFEQYF
TGTGCCAGCAGCGTGAGTACGAACAGGGCATTCGAGCAGTACTTC
>TRBV9|.|.|TRBJ2-1
CASRPAGYNEQFF
TGTGCCAGCCGTCCAGCGGGTTACAATGAGCAGTTCTTC
>TRBV10-3|.|.|TRBJ1-1
CAISETGGGNTEAFF
TGTGCCATCAGTGAGACAGGAGGGGGGAACACTGAAGCTTTCTTT
>TRBV25-1|.|.|TRBJ2-1
CASSEQTNNNEQFF
TGTGCCAGCAGTGAACAAACCAATAACAATGAGCAGTTCTTC
>TRBV7-2|once|.|TRBJ2-3
CASSFLTDTQYF
TGTGCCAGCAGCTTCCTGACAGATACGCAGTATTTT
>TRBV2|.|TRBD1|TRBJ2-7
CASSEETGSLYEQYF
TGTGCCAGCAGTGAAGAGACAGGGTCGTTATACGAGCAGTACTTC
>TRBV27|.|.|TRBJ1-1
CASSLTENTEAFF
TGTGCCAGCAGCTTAACAGAGAACACTGAAGCTTTCTTT
>TRBV27|.|.|TRBJ2-7
CASSLSFSVGEQYF
TGTGCCAGCAGTTTATCTTTTTCCGTCGGCGAGCAGTACTTC
>TRBV16|.|.|TRBJ2-5
CASSPWEGPVQETQYF
TGTGCCAGCAGCCCCTGGGAAGGGCCCGTCCAAGAGACCCAGTACTTC
>TRBV7-9|.|.|TRBJ1-2
CASSRRDTRLYGYTF
TGTGCCAGCAGCCGTCGGGACACGAGATTATATGGCTACACCTTC
>TRBV2|once|.|TRBJ2-1
CASDVGSTGNEQFF
TGTGCCAGCGACGTAGGATCGACGGGCAATGAGCAGTTCTTC
>TRBV28|once|.|TRBJ2-4
CASSPRHGSLDAKNIQYF
TGTGCCAGCAGCCCTCGCCACGGGAGCTTAGATGCCAAAAACATTCAGTACTTC
>TRBV5-3|.|.|TRBJ2-2
CLVSLWGTGELFF
TGCCTCGTCTCACTCTGGGGCACCGGGGAGCTGTTTTTT
>TRBV28|.|.|TRBJ2-7
CASSSPTSWAYEQYF
TGTGCCAGCAGCTCTCCCACTAGTTGGGCCTACGAGCAGTACTTC
>TRBV13|.|.|TRBJ2-3
CASSLGVPSTDTQYF
TGTGCCAGCAGCTTAGGCGTTCCTAGCACAGATACGCAGTATTTT
>TRBV6-1|.|TRBD1|TRBJ1-5
CASRTGNYGNQPQHF
TGTGCCAGCAGGACAGGGAACTACGGCAATCAGCCCCAGCATTTT
>TRBV6-5|.|.|TRBJ1-1
CASRSGLEAFF
TGTGCCAGCAGGTCGGGACTCGAAGCTTTCTTT
>TRBV27|.|.|TRBJ2-4
CASSSSNIQYF
TGTGCCAGCAGTTCTTCAAACATTCAGTACTTC
>TRBV5-3|.|TRBD2|TRBJ2-7
CASSFAGGPGEQYF
TGTGCCAGCAGCTTCGCGGGAGGGCCAGGCGAGCAGTACTTC
>TRBV19|.|.|TRBJ1-1
CASSARRGSGATEAFF
TGTGCCAGTAGTGCCCGCCGCGGATCGGGGGCAACTGAAGCTTTCTTT
>TRBV28|.|.|TRBJ1-1
CAGQGLLGSEAFF
TGTGCCGGACAAGGGCTCCTAGGAAGTGAAGCTTTCTTT
>TRBV7-9|.|TRBD1|TRBJ1-1
CASSSPIGQGVTEAFF
TGTGCCAGCAGCTCGCCGATTGGACAGGGGGTGACTGAAGCTTTCTTT
>TRBV5-1|.|.|TRBJ2-7
CASSLEFGRGYEQYF
TGCGCCAGCAGCTTGGAGTTCGGCAGGGGTTACGAGCAGTACTTC
>TRBV28|.|.|TRBJ2-3
CASSWGMTRGGTQYF
TGTGCCAGCAGCTGGGGAATGACTAGGGGCGGTACGCAGTATTTT
>TRBV27|.|TRBD2|TRBJ2-7
CASSPGTSGIEQYF
TGTGCCAGCAGTCCAGGGACTAGCGGGATCGAGCAGTACTTC
>TRBV10-2|.|.|TRBJ1-1
CASSESVAEAFF
TGCGCCAGCAGTGAGTCGGTGGCTGAAGCTTTCTTT
>TRBV7-6|.|TRBD2|TRBJ2-3
CASRSTSGGADTQYF
TGTGCCAGCAGGTCCACTAGCGGAGGGGCAGATACGCAGTATTTT